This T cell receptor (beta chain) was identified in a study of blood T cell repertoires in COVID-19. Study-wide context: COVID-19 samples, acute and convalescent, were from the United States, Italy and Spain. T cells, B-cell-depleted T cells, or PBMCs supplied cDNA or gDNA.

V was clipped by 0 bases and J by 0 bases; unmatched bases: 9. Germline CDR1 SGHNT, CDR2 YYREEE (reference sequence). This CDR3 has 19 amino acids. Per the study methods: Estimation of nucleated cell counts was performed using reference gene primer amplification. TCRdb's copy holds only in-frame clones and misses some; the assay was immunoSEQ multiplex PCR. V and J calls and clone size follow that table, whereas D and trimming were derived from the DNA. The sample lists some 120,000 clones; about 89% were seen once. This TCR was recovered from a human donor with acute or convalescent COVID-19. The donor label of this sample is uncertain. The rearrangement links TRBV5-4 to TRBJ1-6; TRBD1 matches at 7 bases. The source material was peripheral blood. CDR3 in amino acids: CASSLDRGPVSSYNSPLHF. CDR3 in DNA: TGTGCCAGCAGCTTGGACAGGGGACCGGTCAGCTCCTATAATTCACCCCTCCACTTT.